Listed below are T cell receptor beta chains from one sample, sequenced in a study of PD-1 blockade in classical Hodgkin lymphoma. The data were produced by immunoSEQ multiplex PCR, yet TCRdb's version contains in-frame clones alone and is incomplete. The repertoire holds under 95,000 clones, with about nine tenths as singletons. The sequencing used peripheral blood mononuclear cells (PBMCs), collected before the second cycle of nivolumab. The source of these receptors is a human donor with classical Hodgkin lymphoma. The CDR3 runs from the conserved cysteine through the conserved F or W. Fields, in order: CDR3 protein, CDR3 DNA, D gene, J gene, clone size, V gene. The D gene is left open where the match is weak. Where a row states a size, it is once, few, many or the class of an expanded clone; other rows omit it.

cdr3_aa: CASSIYGTPYEQYF; cdr3_nt: TGTGCCAGTAGTATATACGGGACGCCCTACGAGCAGTACTTC; d_call: NA; j_call: TRBJ2-7; clone_size: NA; v_call: TRBV19
cdr3_aa: CASSPRHRGGEKLFF; cdr3_nt: TGTGCCAGCTCACCCAGACACAGGGGGGGTGAAAAACTGTTTTTT; d_call: TRBD1; j_call: TRBJ1-4; clone_size: NA; v_call: TRBV18
cdr3_aa: CASSFGLAGVTDTQYF; cdr3_nt: TGTGCCAGTAGCTTCGGACTAGCGGGGGTCACAGATACGCAGTATTTT; d_call: TRBD2; j_call: TRBJ2-3; clone_size: NA; v_call: TRBV19
cdr3_aa: CASTPFAGNTDTQYF; cdr3_nt: TGTGCCAGCACGCCTTTCGCGGGAAACACAGATACGCAGTATTTT; d_call: NA; j_call: TRBJ2-3; clone_size: NA; v_call: TRBV6-5
cdr3_aa: CASSLRGTGYTDTQYF; cdr3_nt: TGTGCCAGCAGTTTGAGAGGGACAGGGTATACAGATACGCAGTATTTT; d_call: TRBD1; j_call: TRBJ2-3; clone_size: NA; v_call: TRBV27
cdr3_aa: CASILSVGDATEAFF; cdr3_nt: TGTGCCAGCATCTTGTCGGTAGGGGATGCCACTGAAGCTTTCTTT; d_call: NA; j_call: TRBJ1-1; clone_size: NA; v_call: TRBV27
cdr3_aa: CASSPANRGASYNEQFF; cdr3_nt: TGTGCCAGCTCACCCGCGAACAGGGGGGCCTCCTACAATGAGCAGTTCTTC; d_call: TRBD1; j_call: TRBJ2-1; clone_size: NA; v_call: TRBV18
cdr3_aa: CASSLIGAPYEQYF; cdr3_nt: TGTGCCAGCAGCTTAATTGGCGCGCCCTACGAGCAGTACTTC; d_call: NA; j_call: TRBJ2-7; clone_size: NA; v_call: TRBV7-9
cdr3_aa: CASSIPLASGRNEQFF; cdr3_nt: TGTGCCAGTAGTATTCCGTTGGCTAGCGGGAGGAATGAGCAGTTCTTC; d_call: TRBD2; j_call: TRBJ2-1; clone_size: NA; v_call: TRBV19
cdr3_aa: CASKRDRAETQYF; cdr3_nt: TGTGCCAGCAAAAGAGACAGGGCGGAGACCCAGTACTTC; d_call: TRBD1; j_call: TRBJ2-5; clone_size: NA; v_call: TRBV6-5
cdr3_aa: CASSVQGTLPDTQYF; cdr3_nt: TGCGCCAGCAGCGTACAGGGGACCCTCCCAGATACGCAGTATTTT; d_call: TRBD1; j_call: TRBJ2-3; clone_size: NA; v_call: TRBV4-1
cdr3_aa: CATGMGQPQETQYF; cdr3_nt: TGTGCCACAGGAATGGGACAGCCCCAAGAGACCCAGTACTTC; d_call: TRBD1; j_call: TRBJ2-5; clone_size: NA; v_call: TRBV10-3
cdr3_aa: CASSTTPFTGELFF; cdr3_nt: TGTGCCAGCAGTACGACTCCTTTCACCGGGGAGCTGTTTTTT; d_call: NA; j_call: TRBJ2-2; clone_size: NA; v_call: TRBV6-1
cdr3_aa: CASRGGAAQFF; cdr3_nt: TGTGCCAGCAGGGGGGGGGCCGCGCAGTTCTTC; d_call: NA; j_call: TRBJ2-1; clone_size: NA; v_call: TRBV5-6
cdr3_aa: CASSPNTGGSNQPQHF; cdr3_nt: TGTGCCAGCAGCCCAAATACAGGGGGAAGCAATCAGCCCCAGCATTTT; d_call: TRBD1; j_call: TRBJ1-5; clone_size: NA; v_call: TRBV28
cdr3_aa: CASTGRWLRTDTQYF; cdr3_nt: TGTGCCAGCACAGGGAGATGGTTGCGCACAGATACGCAGTATTTT; d_call: NA; j_call: TRBJ2-3; clone_size: NA; v_call: TRBV2
cdr3_aa: CASPNPRTGSTDTQYF; cdr3_nt: TGTGCCAGCCCAAATCCCCGGACAGGCAGCACAGATACGCAGTATTTT; d_call: TRBD1; j_call: TRBJ2-3; clone_size: NA; v_call: TRBV2
cdr3_aa: CASSGTSGTYNEQFF; cdr3_nt: TGTGCCAGCAGCGGGACTAGCGGAACCTACAATGAGCAGTTCTTC; d_call: TRBD2; j_call: TRBJ2-1; clone_size: NA; v_call: TRBV2
cdr3_aa: CASSPARTPQKDNQPQHF; cdr3_nt: TGTGCCAGCAGTCCAGCCAGGACCCCTCAAAAGGACAATCAGCCCCAGCATTTT; d_call: NA; j_call: TRBJ1-5; clone_size: NA; v_call: TRBV28
cdr3_aa: CASSATGTSPSSYNEQFF; cdr3_nt: TGTGCCAGCAGCGCGACCGGTACTAGCCCGAGCTCCTACAATGAGCAGTTCTTC; d_call: NA; j_call: TRBJ2-1; clone_size: NA; v_call: TRBV7-3
cdr3_aa: CASSIADRGETQYF; cdr3_nt: TGTGCCAGTAGTATCGCCGACAGGGGGGAGACCCAGTACTTC; d_call: TRBD1; j_call: TRBJ2-5; clone_size: NA; v_call: TRBV19
cdr3_aa: CASSPERVGIQYF; cdr3_nt: TGTGCCAGCAGCCCGGAGCGGGTAGGCATTCAGTACTTC; d_call: NA; j_call: TRBJ2-4; clone_size: NA; v_call: TRBV5-5
cdr3_aa: CASSLGVRYEQYF; cdr3_nt: TGTGCCAGCAGCTTAGGAGTTCGGTACGAGCAGTACTTC; d_call: NA; j_call: TRBJ2-7; clone_size: NA; v_call: TRBV11-2
cdr3_aa: CASRRGRAGANVLTF; cdr3_nt: TGTGCCAGCAGGAGGGGTAGGGCTGGGGCCAACGTCCTGACTTTC; d_call: NA; j_call: TRBJ2-6; clone_size: NA; v_call: TRBV6-5
cdr3_aa: CASSLEQGTTSYNEQFF; cdr3_nt: TGTGCCAGCAGCTTAGAGCAGGGAACCACCTCCTACAATGAGCAGTTCTTC; d_call: NA; j_call: TRBJ2-1; clone_size: NA; v_call: TRBV11-3
cdr3_aa: CASRDRGAIQPQHF; cdr3_nt: TGTGCCAGCAGGGACAGGGGGGCAATCCAGCCCCAGCATTTT; d_call: TRBD1; j_call: TRBJ1-5; clone_size: NA; v_call: TRBV2
cdr3_aa: CAISQDSNTEAFF; cdr3_nt: TGTGCCATCAGTCAGGACAGTAACACTGAAGCTTTCTTT; d_call: NA; j_call: TRBJ1-1; clone_size: NA; v_call: TRBV10-3
cdr3_aa: CASSFRDPANEQYF; cdr3_nt: TGCGCCAGCAGCTTCCGGGATCCGGCCAACGAGCAGTACTTC; d_call: NA; j_call: TRBJ2-7; clone_size: NA; v_call: TRBV5-1
cdr3_aa: CATSKRPRQETQYF; cdr3_nt: TGTGCCACCAGTAAACGACCGCGACAAGAGACCCAGTACTTC; d_call: NA; j_call: TRBJ2-5; clone_size: NA; v_call: TRBV15
cdr3_aa: CASSPREVQPQHF; cdr3_nt: TGTGCCAGCAGTCCCCGCGAGGTTCAGCCCCAGCATTTT; d_call: NA; j_call: TRBJ1-5; clone_size: NA; v_call: TRBV2
cdr3_aa: CASSLGNILFF; cdr3_nt: TGTGCCAGCAGTTTAGGGAACATACTGTTTTTT; d_call: NA; j_call: TRBJ1-4; clone_size: few; v_call: TRBV28
cdr3_aa: CASSGGGAAYGYTF; cdr3_nt: TGTGCCAGCAGTGGAGGGGGGGCAGCCTATGGCTACACCTTC; d_call: NA; j_call: TRBJ1-2; clone_size: NA; v_call: TRBV25-1
cdr3_aa: CASSQARDRGPYEQYF; cdr3_nt: TGCGCCAGCAGCCAAGCCCGGGACAGGGGGCCTTACGAGCAGTACTTC; d_call: TRBD1; j_call: TRBJ2-7; clone_size: NA; v_call: TRBV4-1
cdr3_aa: CASSARTYGYTF; cdr3_nt: TGTGCCAGCAGCGCTAGGACATATGGCTACACCTTC; d_call: NA; j_call: TRBJ1-2; clone_size: once; v_call: TRBV5-5
cdr3_aa: CASSQPTGELFF; cdr3_nt: TGTGCCAGCAGCCAACCCACCGGGGAGCTGTTTTTT; d_call: NA; j_call: TRBJ2-2; clone_size: NA; v_call: TRBV5-4
cdr3_aa: CSANRGDGYTF; cdr3_nt: TGCAGTGCTAATAGGGGCGATGGCTACACCTTC; d_call: NA; j_call: TRBJ1-2; clone_size: NA; v_call: TRBV20-1
cdr3_aa: CASSSKGMAYEQYF; cdr3_nt: TGTGCCAGCAGTTCCAAGGGAATGGCCTACGAGCAGTACTTC; d_call: NA; j_call: TRBJ2-7; clone_size: NA; v_call: TRBV28
cdr3_aa: CASSLLTGENTEAFF; cdr3_nt: TGTGCCAGCAGCCTTTTGACAGGAGAGAACACTGAAGCTTTCTTT; d_call: NA; j_call: TRBJ1-1; clone_size: NA; v_call: TRBV7-9
cdr3_aa: CASSFASGGYNEQFF; cdr3_nt: TGTGCCAGCAGCTTCGCTAGCGGAGGATACAATGAGCAGTTCTTC; d_call: TRBD2; j_call: TRBJ2-1; clone_size: NA; v_call: TRBV7-9
cdr3_aa: CASSFRDLPSNEQFF; cdr3_nt: TGTGCCAGCAGTTTCCGGGACTTGCCCTCCAATGAGCAGTTCTTC; d_call: NA; j_call: TRBJ2-1; clone_size: NA; v_call: TRBV27
cdr3_aa: CAWSPAGEQFF; cdr3_nt: TGTGCCTGGAGTCCAGCGGGAGAGCAGTTCTTC; d_call: TRBD2; j_call: TRBJ2-1; clone_size: NA; v_call: TRBV30
cdr3_aa: CSVGRGTSRSNEQFF; cdr3_nt: TGCAGCGTAGGCCGCGGGACTAGCCGGAGCAATGAGCAGTTCTTC; d_call: TRBD2; j_call: TRBJ2-1; clone_size: NA; v_call: TRBV29-1
cdr3_aa: CASQDNSGNTIYF; cdr3_nt: TGTGCCAGCCAGGACAACTCTGGAAACACCATATATTTT; d_call: NA; j_call: TRBJ1-3; clone_size: NA; v_call: TRBV6-6